This TCR beta chain was identified during a study of T cells expressing NK-cell markers (dated by TCRdb to 2018 to 2020). Regarding the research as a whole: TCR beta-chain repertoires were profiled in sorted CD3+CD56+NKG2C+, CD3+CD56+NKG2C- and CD3+CD56-NKG2C+ T-cell subsets from eight donors. Randomly selected healthy volunteers, three men and five women, were used as the eight sequenced donors. Sequencing of the libraries produced 2 x 150 bp reads on Illumina HiSeq 2000/2500, MiSeq or NextSeq. Seven of the eight sequenced donors were HCMV-seropositive and one was HCMV-seronegative.

Findings and caveats that apply to the study as a whole: Whether the expanded NKG2C-expressing T cell clones were specific for HCMV antigens was left unclear. Those dominant clonotypes were again the most abundant among CD3+CD56-NKG2C+ cells in a few donors, at roughly 25-60.1%. In several donors, the dominant CD3+CD56+NKG2C+ clonotypes were found to rank among the top 10 CD8+ clonotypes and to make up about 1.0-8% of CD8+ T cells.

As concerns this clonotype: It has no known antigen specificity.

To determine HCMV serostatus, a commercial ELISA kit was used to detect HCMV-specific IgG in serum. Peripheral blood mononuclear cells were isolated from blood by Ficoll density gradient centrifugation. As encoded in the germline V gene, CDR1 is MDHEN while CDR2 is SYDVKM. From the cysteine up to the phenylalanine, the CDR3 has a length of 14 residues. A DNA sequence was not provided. The run used an Illumina HiSeq 2000. TCR beta cDNA libraries were made by 5'RACE template switching that added a universal primer site and unique molecular identifiers. cDNA synthesis was primed from the TCR beta constant segment and was followed by two successive PCR amplification steps. Turning to the authors' computational methods: MIGEC was used to demultiplex reads and group the reads by UMI, and MiTCR was used to assemble and quantify clonotypes. To exclude erroneous sequences, any TCR cDNA sequence not supported by at least two reads was discarded. The tcR package was used for downstream repertoire analysis, and clonotypes were matched between fractions using CDR3 nucleotide sequence together with V segment. VDJmatch was used to annotate antigen specificity against VDJdb, with one amino acid substitution in CDR3 permitted. The reads went through TCRdb reprocessing, and each CDR3 protein sequence gets one entry with no DNA. TCRdb's processing, not the study's, gives the V and J calls here. This sample's table has entries for 500,000 to 600,000 distinct CDR3 sequences. 3.5% to 4.5% of the sample is in the top ten clones.

Material: blood T cells: a sorted CD56 or NKG2C T cell subset, CD4+ or CD8+ T cells, or bulk PBMC T cells (not recorded which). This TCR was sampled from a man aged 18 to 29 in good health. Donor details come from another sample of the same person, matched by shared clones. The chain couples TRBV28 to TRBJ2-1; TCRdb's D call, TRBD1, is unchecked because there is no DNA. CDR3 sequence: CASSLIQGGNEQFF.